What follows describes a single T cell receptor (beta chain). Its antigen remains unidentified. The identical CDR3 is also encoded by other nucleotide sequences in the sample. Germline V lookup: CDR1 SGDLS, CDR2 YYNGEE. This CDR3 is built from 15 residues. The germline V and J ends were trimmed by 0 bases and 1 base, with 11 bases remaining between them. Only CD45RO-negative cells positively selected for CCR7 counted as naive CD8 cells, so terminally differentiated effector memory CD45RA+ cells were excluded. Only Caucasian adults living in Nashville, Tennessee served as donors. Clones were read by immunoSEQ multiplex PCR, and TCRdb kept only the in-frame ones, dropping some. Of a few million clones listed, about 94% are singletons. The sample belongs to a study of shared clonotypes between healthy human individuals. Overall study: CD4 naive cells filled three plates per donor, CD4 memory three, CD8 naive two and CD8 memory one.

General observations from the study: Across a handful of donors, naive CD4 shared around 5.4%, naive CD8 over 3%, memory CD4 2% to 2.5%, memory CD8 more than 0.35%. Generation probabilities of non-shared clonotypes were lower (relative to those shared by all four donors).

The clonotype comes from a man aged 18 to 35 in good health. Some clones in this sample may be carry-over from other donors' samples. The chain recombines TRBV9 with TRBJ2-7; D possibly corresponds to TRBD2 (6 bases). The sample taken for sequencing was naive CD8+ T cells from PBMCs. CDR3 sequence reads: CASSVAGSGSYEQYF. The CDR3 DNA follows: TGTGCCAGCAGCGTAGCGGGTAGCGGATCCTACGAGCAGTACTTC.